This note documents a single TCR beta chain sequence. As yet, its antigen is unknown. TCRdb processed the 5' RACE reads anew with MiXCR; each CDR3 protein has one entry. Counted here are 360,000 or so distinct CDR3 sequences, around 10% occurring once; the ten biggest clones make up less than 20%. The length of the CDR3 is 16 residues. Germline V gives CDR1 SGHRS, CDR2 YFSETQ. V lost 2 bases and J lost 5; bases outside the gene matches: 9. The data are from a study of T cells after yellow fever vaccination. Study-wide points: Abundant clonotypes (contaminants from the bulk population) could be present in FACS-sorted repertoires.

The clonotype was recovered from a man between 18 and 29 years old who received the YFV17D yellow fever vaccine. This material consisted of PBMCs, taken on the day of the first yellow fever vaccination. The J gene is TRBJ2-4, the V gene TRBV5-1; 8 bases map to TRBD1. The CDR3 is CASSLFGQGRENIQYF. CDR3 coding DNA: TGCGCCAGCAGCTTATTCGGACAGGGCCGCGAAAACATTCAGTACTTC.